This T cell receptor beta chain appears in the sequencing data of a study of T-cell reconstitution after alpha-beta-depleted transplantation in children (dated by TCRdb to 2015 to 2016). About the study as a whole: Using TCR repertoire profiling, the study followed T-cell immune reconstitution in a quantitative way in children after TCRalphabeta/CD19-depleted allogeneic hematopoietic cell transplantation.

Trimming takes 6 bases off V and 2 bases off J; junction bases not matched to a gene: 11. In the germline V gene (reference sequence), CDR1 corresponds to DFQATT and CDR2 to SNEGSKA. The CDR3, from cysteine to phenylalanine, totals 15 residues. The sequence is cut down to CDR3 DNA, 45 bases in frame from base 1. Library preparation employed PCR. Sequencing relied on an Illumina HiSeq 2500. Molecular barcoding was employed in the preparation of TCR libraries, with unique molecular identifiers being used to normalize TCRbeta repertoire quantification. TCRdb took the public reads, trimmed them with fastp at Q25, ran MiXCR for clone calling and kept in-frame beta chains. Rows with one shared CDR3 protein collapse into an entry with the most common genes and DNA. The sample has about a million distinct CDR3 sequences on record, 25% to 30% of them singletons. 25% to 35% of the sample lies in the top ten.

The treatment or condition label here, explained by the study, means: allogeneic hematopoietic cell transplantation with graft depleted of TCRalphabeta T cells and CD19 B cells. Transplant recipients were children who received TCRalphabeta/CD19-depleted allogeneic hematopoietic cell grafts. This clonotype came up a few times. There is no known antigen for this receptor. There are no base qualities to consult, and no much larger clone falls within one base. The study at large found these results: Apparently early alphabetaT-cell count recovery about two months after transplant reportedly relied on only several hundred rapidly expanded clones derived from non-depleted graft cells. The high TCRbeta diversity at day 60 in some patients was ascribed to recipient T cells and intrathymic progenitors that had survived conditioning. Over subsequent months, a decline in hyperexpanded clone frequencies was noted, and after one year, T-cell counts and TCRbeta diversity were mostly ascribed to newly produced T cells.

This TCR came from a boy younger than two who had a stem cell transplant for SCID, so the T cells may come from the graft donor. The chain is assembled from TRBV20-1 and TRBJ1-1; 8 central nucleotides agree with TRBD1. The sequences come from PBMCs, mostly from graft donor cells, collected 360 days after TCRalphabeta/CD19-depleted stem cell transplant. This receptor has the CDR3 CSAHLTGVVNTEAFF. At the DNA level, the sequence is TGCAGTGCCCACCTGACAGGGGTTGTAAACACTGAAGCTTTCTTT.